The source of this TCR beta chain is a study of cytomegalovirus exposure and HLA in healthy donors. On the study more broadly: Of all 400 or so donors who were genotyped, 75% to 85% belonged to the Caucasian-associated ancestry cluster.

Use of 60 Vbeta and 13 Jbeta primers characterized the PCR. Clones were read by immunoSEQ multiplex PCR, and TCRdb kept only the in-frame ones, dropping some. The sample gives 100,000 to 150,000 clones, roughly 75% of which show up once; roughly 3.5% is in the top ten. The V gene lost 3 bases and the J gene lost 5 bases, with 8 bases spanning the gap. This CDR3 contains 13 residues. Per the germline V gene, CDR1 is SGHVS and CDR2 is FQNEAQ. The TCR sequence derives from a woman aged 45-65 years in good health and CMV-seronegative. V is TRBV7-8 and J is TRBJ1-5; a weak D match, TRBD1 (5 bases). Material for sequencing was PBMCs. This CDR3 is CASSFDSYQPQHF. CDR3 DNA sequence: TGTGCCAGCAGCTTCGACAGCTATCAGCCCCAGCATTTT.